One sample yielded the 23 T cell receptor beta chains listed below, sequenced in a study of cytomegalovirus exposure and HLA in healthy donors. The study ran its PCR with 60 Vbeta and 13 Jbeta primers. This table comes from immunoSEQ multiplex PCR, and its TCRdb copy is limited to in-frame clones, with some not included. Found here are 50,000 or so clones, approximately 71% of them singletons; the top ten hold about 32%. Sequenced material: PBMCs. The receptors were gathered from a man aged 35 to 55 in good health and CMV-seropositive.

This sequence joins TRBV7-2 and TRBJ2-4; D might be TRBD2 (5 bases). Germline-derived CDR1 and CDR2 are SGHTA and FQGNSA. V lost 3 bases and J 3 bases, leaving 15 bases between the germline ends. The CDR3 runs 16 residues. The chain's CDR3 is CASSFEGARSKNIQYF. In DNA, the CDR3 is TGTGCCAGCAGCTTCGAGGGAGCTCGAAGCAAAAACATTCAGTACTTC.

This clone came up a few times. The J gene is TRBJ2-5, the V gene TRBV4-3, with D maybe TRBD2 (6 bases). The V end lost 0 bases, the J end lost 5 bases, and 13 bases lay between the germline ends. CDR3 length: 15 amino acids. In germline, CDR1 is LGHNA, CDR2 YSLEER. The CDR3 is CASSQDIISGETQYF. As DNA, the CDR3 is TGCGCCAGCAGCCAAGATATTATCAGCGGGGAGACCCAGTACTTC.

The CDR3 is CASSKQTGTGNTIYF. CDR3 bases: TGTGCCAGCAGCAAGCAGACAGGGACTGGAAACACCATATATTTT. The V call is TRBV7-2, the J call TRBJ1-3; 7 bases align to TRBD1. This CDR3 contains 15 residues. The germline gives CDR1 SGHTA, CDR2 FQGNSA. J gave up 2 bases and V 5 bases, and 6 bases lay outside the gene matches.

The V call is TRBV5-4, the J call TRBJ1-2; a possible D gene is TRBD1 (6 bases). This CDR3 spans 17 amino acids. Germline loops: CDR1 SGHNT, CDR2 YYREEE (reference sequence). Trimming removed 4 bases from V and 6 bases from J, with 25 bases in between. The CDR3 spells CASSTGGGQRRGNGYTF. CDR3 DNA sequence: TGTGCCAGCAGCACTGGGGGGGGCCAACGAAGGGGAAATGGCTACACCTTC.

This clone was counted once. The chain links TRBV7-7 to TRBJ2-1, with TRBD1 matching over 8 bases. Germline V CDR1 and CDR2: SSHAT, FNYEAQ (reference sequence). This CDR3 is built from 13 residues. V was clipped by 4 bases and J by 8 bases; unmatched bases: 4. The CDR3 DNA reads TGTGCCAGCAGCTCCGACAGGGGCTATGAGCAGTTCTTC. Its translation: CASSSDRGYEQFF.

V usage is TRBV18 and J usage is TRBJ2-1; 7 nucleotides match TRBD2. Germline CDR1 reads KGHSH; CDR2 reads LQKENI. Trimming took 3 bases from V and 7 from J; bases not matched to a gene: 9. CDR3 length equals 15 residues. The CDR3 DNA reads TGTGCCAGCTCACCCACGATCGGGGGAGGGAATGAGCAGTTCTTC. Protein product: CASSPTIGGGNEQFF.

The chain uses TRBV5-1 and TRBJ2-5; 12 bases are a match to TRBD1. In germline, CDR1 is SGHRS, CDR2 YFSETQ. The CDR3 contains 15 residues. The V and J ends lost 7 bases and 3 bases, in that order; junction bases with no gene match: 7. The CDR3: CASLRGQGAEETQYF. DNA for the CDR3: TGCGCCAGCTTACGGGGACAGGGGGCTGAAGAGACCCAGTACTTC.

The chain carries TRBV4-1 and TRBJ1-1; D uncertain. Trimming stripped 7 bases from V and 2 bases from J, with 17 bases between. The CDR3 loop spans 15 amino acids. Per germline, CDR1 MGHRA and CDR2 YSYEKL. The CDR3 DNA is TGCGCCAGCACCCTTGGAGGCGCAGGAAACACTGAAGCTTTCTTT. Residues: CASTLGGAGNTEAFF.

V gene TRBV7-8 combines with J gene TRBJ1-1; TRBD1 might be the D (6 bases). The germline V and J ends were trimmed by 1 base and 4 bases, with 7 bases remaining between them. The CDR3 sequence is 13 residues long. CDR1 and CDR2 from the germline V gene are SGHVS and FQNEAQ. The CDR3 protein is CASSLVQGTEAFF. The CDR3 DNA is TGTGCCAGCAGCTTAGTACAGGGCACTGAAGCTTTCTTT.

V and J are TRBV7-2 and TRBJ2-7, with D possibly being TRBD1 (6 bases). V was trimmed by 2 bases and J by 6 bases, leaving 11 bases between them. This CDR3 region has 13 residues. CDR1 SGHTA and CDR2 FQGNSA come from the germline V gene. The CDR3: CASSLQGRGEQYF. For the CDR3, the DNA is TGTGCCAGCAGCTTACAGGGGCGCGGCGAGCAGTACTTC. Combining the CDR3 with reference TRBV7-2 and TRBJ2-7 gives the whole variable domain GAGVSQSPSNKVTEKGKDVELRCDPISGHTALYWYRQSLGQGLEFLIYFQGNSAPDKSGLPSDRFSAERTGGSVSTLTIQRTQQEDSAVYLCASSLQGRGEQYFGPGTRLTVT.

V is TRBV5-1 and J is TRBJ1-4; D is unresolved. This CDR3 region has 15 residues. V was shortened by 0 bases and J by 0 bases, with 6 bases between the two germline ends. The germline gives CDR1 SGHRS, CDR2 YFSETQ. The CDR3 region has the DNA TGCGCCAGCAGCTTGGTCAGTGCAACTAATGAAAAACTGTTTTTT. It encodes CASSLVSATNEKLFF.

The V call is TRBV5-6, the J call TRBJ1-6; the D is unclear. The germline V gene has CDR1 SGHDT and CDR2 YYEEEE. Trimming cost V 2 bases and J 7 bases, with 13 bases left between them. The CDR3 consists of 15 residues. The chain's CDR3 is CASSFTPTENSPLHF. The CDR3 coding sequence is TGTGCCAGCAGCTTCACACCCACCGAAAATTCACCCCTCCACTTT.

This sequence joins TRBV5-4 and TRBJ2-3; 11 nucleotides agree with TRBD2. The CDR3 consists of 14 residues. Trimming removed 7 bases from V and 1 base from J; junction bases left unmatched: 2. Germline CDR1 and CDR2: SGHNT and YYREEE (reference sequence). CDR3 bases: TGTGCCAGCCTTAGCGGGGGGGGCACAGATACGCAGTATTTT. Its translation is CASLSGGGTDTQYF.

The CDR3 coding sequence is TGTGCCTGGAGTGGAAGACTAGCGGAAACCGGGGAGCTGTTTTTT. Translated, it gives CAWSGRLAETGELFF. The rearrangement uses TRBV30 and TRBJ2-2, with 9 nucleotides matching TRBD2. Germline trimming cut 1 base from V and 5 bases from J; bases unmatched to any gene: 5. The germline gives CDR1 GTSNPN, CDR2 SVGIG (reference sequence). This CDR3 contains 15 residues.

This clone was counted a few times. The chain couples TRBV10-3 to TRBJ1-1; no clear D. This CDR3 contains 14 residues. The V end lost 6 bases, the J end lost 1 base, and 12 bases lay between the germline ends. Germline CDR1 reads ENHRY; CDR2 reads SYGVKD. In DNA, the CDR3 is TGTGCCATCAGGTCAGGAATCGGGAACACTGAAGCTTTCTTT. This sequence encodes CAIRSGIGNTEAFF.

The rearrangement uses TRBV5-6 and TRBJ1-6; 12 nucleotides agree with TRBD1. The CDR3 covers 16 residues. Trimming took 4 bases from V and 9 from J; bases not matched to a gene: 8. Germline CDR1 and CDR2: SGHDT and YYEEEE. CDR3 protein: CASSLMGGQGASPLHF. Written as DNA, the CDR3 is TGTGCCAGCAGCCTCATGGGGGGACAGGGGGCTTCACCCCTCCACTTT.

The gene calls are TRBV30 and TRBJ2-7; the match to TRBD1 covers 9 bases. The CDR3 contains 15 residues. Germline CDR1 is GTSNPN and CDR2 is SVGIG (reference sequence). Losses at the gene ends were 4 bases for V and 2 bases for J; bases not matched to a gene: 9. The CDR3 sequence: CAWTPGTGLAYEQYF. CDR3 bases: TGTGCCTGGACTCCCGGGACAGGGTTAGCCTACGAGCAGTACTTC.

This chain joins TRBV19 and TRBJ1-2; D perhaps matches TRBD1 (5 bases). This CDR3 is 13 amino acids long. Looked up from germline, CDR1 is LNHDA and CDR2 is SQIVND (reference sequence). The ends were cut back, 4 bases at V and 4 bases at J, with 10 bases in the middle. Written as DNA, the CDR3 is TGTGCCAGTAGTAGTGACAGACGCTATGGCTACACCTTC. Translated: CASSSDRRYGYTF.

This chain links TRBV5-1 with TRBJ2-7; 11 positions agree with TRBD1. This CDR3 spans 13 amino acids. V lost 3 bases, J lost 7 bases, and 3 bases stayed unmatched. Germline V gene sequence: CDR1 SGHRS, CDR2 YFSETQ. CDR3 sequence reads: CASSWGQGGEQYF. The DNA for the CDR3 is TGCGCCAGCAGCTGGGGACAGGGGGGGGAGCAGTACTTC.

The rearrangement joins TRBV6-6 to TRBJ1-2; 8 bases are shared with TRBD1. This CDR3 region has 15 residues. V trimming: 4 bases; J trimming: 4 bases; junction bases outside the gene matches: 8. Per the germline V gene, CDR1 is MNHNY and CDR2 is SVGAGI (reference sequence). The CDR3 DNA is TGTGCCAGCAGTTTCGCAGGGGGCGCGGGCTATGGCTACACCTTC. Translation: CASSFAGGAGYGYTF.

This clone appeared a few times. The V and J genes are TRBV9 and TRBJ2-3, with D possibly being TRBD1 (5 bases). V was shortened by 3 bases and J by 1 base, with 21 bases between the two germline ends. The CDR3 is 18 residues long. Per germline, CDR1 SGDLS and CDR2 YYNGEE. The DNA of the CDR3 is TGTGCCAGCAGCGGGAACCCGAGCCCCGGACACGGCACAGATACGCAGTATTTT. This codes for CASSGNPSPGHGTDTQYF.

CDR3 in amino acids: CAWTQGAVEAFF. The CDR3 DNA reads TGTGCCTGGACACAGGGGGCAGTTGAAGCTTTCTTT. This rearrangement joins TRBV30 to TRBJ1-1, with 9 positions matching TRBD1. Germline V gene lookup returns CDR1 GTSNPN and CDR2 SVGIG (reference sequence). The CDR3 covers 12 residues. V was clipped by 4 bases and J by 7 bases; unmatched bases: 4.

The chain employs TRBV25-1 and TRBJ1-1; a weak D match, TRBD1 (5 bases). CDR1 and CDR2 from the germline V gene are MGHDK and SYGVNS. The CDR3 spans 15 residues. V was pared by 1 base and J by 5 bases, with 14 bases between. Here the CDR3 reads CASSESHMEGTEAFF. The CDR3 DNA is TGTGCCAGCAGTGAATCTCACATGGAGGGGACTGAAGCTTTCTTT.